This passage covers 5 T cell receptor beta chains from one sample sequenced in a study of OX40 agonist ivuxolimab in advanced cancers. Clones were sequenced by immunoSEQ multiplex PCR, and TCRdb holds only the in-frame ones, with some missing. Among 40,000 or so clones listed, roughly 82% were seen once. The sample here was CD4+ or CD8+ T cells sorted from blood, taken in a trial of the OX40 agonist ivuxolimab. The receptor source for this set is an adult with an advanced solid tumor such as melanoma, head and neck, liver or kidney cancer.

The chain uses TRBV5-5 and TRBJ1-1; D uncertain. Germline values: CDR1 SGHKS, CDR2 YYEKEE (reference sequence). The CDR3 is 14 residues long. V lost 0 bases to trimming and J lost 3 bases, with 9 bases between them. The CDR3 spells CASSLEDLDTEAFF. Written as DNA, the CDR3 is TGTGCCAGCAGCTTGGAAGATTTGGACACTGAAGCTTTCTTT.

The genes are TRBV9 and TRBJ1-1; D unresolved. The germline CDR1 and CDR2 sequences are SGDLS and YYNGEE. The CDR3 length is 13 residues. The V end was cut by 0 bases, the J end by 6 bases, with 9 bases between. The CDR3 region has the DNA TGTGCCAGCAGCGTAGCTTTGGGAGCTGAAGCTTTCTTT. This sequence encodes CASSVALGAEAFF.

V and J are TRBV14 and TRBJ1-5; D is ambiguous. The V end lost 5 bases, the J end lost 5 bases, and 10 bases lay between the germline ends. CDR1 is SGHDN, CDR2 FVKESK, per germline. The CDR3 is 13 residues long. CDR3 region: CASSTTTDQPQHF. CDR3 DNA: TGTGCCAGCAGCACCACGACCGATCAGCCCCAGCATTTT.

V usage is TRBV5-1 and J usage is TRBJ2-6; D is undetermined. Trimming took 7 bases from V and 1 from J, leaving 9 bases between them. Germline CDR1 and CDR2: SGHRS and YFSETQ. The CDR3 is made up of 14 amino acids. Here the CDR3 reads CASHTVSGANVLTF. The CDR3 region has the DNA TGCGCCAGCCATACAGTATCTGGGGCCAACGTCCTGACTTTC.

The CDR3 sequence is CASSLPGTETSYGYTF. CDR3 nucleotides: TGTGCCAGCAGCTTACCAGGGACAGAGACCTCGTATGGCTACACCTTC. J is TRBJ1-2 and V is TRBV5-4; the match to TRBD1 covers 7 bases. This CDR3 region has 16 residues. Germline assignment: CDR1 SGHNT and CDR2 YYREEE (reference sequence). V lost 2 bases and J lost 5; bases outside the gene matches: 12. Drawing the rest from reference TRBV5-4 and TRBJ1-2, the complete variable domain is ETGVTQSPTHLIKTRGQQVTLRCSSQSGHNTVSWYQQALGQGPQFIFQYYREEENGRGNFPPRFSGLQFPNYSSELNVNALELDDSALYLCASSLPGTETSYGYTFGSGTRLTVV.